The TCR beta chain described here comes from a study of shared clonotypes between healthy human individuals. Study results and limitations: Deeper or shallower sequencing was expected to change how clonotypes are shared among donors.

Sequenced by immunoSEQ multiplex PCR; TCRdb stores in-frame clones only, minus some. The profile shows some 2,100,000 clones, roughly 91% of them singletons. CD8 cells regarded as naive lacked CD45RO, were positively chosen for CCR7, and omitted terminally differentiated effector memory CD45RA+ cells. Those who donated were healthy HIV-negative adults, with no recent acute infections or vaccinations reported. Germline CDR1 SGHAT, CDR2 FQNNGV. There are 16 residues in the CDR3. The ends were cut back, 4 bases at V and 0 bases at J, with 15 bases in the middle. With regard to this clone: Its antigen is not known.

Sequencing was done on a sample of naive CD8+ T cells from PBMCs. The receptor was isolated from a man between 18 and 35 years old in good health. Some clones in this sample may be carry-over from other donors' samples. This chain joins TRBV11-2 and TRBJ1-2, with D unresolved. This CDR3 is CASSSRGSTANYGYTF. The CDR3 bases are TGTGCCAGCAGCTCGCGTGGGTCCACGGCTAACTATGGCTACACCTTC.